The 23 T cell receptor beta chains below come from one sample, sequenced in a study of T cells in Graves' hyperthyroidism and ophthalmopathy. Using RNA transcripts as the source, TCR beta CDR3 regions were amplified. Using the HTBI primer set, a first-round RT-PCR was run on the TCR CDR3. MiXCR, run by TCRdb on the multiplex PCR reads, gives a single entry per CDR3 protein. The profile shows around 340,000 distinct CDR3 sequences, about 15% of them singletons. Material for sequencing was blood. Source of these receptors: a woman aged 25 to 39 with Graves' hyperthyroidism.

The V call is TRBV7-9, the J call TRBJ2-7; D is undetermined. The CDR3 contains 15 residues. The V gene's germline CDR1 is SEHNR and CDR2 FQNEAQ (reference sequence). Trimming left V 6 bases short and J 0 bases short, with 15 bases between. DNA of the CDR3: TGTGCCAGCAGTCCGAGGCAGTACAGCTCCTACGAGCAGTACTTC. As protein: CASSPRQYSSYEQYF.

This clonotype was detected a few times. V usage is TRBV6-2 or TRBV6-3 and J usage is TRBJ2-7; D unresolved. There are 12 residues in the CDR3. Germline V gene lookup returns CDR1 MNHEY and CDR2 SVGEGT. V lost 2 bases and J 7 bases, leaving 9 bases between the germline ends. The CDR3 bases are TGTGCCAGCAGTTACGTCCTTACTGAGCAGTACTTC. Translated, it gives CASSYVLTEQYF.

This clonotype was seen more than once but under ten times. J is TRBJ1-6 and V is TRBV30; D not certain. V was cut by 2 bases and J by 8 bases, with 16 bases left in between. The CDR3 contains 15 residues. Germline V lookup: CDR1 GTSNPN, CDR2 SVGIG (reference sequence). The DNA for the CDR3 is TGTGCCTGGAGTCCCCGTAATTCCGAATATTCACCCCTCCACTTT. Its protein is CAWSPRNSEYSPLHF.

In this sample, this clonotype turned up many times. CDR3 protein: CATATSSYGYTF. DNA for the CDR3: TGTGCCACCGCAACTTCGTCCTATGGCTACACCTTC. The chain employs TRBV6-2 or TRBV6-3 and TRBJ1-2; D remains unclear. From germline, CDR1 is MNHEY and CDR2 SVGEGT. Trimming pared 10 bases from V and 4 bases from J, leaving 13 bases between. The CDR3 runs 12 residues.

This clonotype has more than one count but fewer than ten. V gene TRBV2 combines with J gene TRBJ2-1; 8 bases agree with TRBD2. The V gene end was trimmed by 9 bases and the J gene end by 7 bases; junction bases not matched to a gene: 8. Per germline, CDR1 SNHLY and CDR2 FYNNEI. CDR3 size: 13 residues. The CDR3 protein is CARSAGVGNEQFF. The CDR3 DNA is TGTGCCAGATCAGCGGGAGTAGGGAATGAGCAGTTCTTC.

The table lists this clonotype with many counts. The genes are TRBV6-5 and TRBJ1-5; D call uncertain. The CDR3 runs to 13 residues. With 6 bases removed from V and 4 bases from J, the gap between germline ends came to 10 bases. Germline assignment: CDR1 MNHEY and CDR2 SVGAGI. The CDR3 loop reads CASRPQLNQPQHF. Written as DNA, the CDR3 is TGTGCCAGCAGACCCCAACTAAATCAGCCCCAGCATTTT.

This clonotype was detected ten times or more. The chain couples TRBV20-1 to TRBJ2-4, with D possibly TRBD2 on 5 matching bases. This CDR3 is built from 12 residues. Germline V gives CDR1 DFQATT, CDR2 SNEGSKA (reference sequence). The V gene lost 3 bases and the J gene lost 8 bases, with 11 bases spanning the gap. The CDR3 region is CSAREPSYIQYF. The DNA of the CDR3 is TGCAGTGCTAGGGAACCTAGCTACATTCAGTACTTC.

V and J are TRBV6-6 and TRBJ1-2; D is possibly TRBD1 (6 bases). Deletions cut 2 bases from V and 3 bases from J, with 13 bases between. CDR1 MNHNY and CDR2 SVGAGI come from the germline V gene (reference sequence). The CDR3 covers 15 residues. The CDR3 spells CASSYRGRGDYGYTF. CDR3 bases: TGTGCCAGCAGTTACCGGGGGCGCGGGGACTATGGCTACACCTTC.

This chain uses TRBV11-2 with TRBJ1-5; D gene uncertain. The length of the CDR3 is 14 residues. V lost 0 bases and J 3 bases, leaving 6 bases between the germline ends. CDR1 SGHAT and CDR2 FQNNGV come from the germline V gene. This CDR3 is CASSLEHPNQPQHF. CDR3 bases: TGTGCCAGCAGCTTAGAACACCCCAATCAGCCCCAGCATTTT. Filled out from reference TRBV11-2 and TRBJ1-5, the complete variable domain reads EAGVAQSPRYKIIEKRQSVAFWCNPISGHATLYWYQQILGQGPKLLIQFQNNGVVDDSQLPKDRFSAERLKGVDSTLKIQPAKLEDSAVYLCASSLEHPNQPQHFGDGTRLSIL.

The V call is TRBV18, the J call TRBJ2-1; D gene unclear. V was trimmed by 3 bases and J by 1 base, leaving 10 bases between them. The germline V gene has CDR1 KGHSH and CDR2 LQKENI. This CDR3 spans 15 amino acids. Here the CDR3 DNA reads TGTGCCAGCTCACCGTACGTAGAATCCTACAATGAGCAGTTCTTC. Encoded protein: CASSPYVESYNEQFF.

This CDR3 is CASSQDVRPGAEAFF. The CDR3, as DNA: TGTGCCAGCAGCCAAGATGTGCGTCCGGGGGCTGAAGCTTTCTTT. The gene calls are TRBV3-1 and TRBJ1-1; D possibly corresponds to TRBD1 (5 bases). CDR1 is LGHDT, CDR2 YNNKEL, per germline (reference sequence). This CDR3 contains 15 residues. The ends were cut back, 0 bases at V and 6 bases at J, with 14 bases in the middle.

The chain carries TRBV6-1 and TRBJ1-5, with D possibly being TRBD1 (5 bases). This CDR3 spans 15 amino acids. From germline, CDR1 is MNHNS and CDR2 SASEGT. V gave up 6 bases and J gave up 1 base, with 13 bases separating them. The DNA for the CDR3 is TGTGCCAGCAGGACGCAGGGTTTGAGCAATCAGCCCCAGCATTTT. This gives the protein CASRTQGLSNQPQHF.

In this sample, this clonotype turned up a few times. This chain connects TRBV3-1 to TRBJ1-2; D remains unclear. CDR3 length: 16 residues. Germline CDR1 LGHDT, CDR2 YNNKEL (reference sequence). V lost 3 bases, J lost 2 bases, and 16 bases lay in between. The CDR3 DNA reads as TGTGCCAGCAGCCACCGGACCGAGCGAGTAAACTATGGCTACACCTTC. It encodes CASSHRTERVNYGYTF.

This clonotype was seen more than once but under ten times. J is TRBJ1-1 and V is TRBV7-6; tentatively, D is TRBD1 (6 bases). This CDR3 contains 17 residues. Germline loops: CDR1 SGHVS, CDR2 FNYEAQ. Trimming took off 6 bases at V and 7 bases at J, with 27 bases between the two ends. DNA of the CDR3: TGTGCCAGCAGGCCGAGGGGGGGGGGCAAACTAAAGCGTGAAGCTTTCTTT. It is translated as CASRPRGGGKLKREAFF.

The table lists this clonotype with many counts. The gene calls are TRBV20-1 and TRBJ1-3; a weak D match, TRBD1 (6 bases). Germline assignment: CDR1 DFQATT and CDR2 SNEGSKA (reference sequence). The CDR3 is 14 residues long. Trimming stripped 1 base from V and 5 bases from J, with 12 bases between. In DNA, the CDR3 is TGCAGTGCTAGAGTACAGGGAGTCAGAAACACCATATATTTT. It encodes CSARVQGVRNTIYF.

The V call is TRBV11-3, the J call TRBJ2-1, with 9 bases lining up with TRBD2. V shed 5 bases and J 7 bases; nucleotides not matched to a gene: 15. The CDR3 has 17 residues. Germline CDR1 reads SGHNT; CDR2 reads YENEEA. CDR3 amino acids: CASSITLPAGGTNEQFF. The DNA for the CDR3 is TGTGCCAGCAGCATAACCCTTCCTGCGGGAGGGACGAATGAGCAGTTCTTC.

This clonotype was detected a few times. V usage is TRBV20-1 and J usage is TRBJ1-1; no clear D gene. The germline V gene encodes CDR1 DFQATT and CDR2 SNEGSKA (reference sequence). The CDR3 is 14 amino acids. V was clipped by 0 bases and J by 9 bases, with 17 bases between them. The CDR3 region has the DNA TGCAGTGCTAGAGATCCCCGGCGGGAAAACAAAGCTTTCTTT. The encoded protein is CSARDPRRENKAFF.

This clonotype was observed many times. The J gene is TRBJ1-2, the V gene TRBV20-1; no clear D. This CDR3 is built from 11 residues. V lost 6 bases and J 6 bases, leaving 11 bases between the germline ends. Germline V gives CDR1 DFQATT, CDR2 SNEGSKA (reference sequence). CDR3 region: CSAPRENGYTF. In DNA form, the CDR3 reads TGCAGTGCCCCCAGAGAGAATGGCTACACCTTC.

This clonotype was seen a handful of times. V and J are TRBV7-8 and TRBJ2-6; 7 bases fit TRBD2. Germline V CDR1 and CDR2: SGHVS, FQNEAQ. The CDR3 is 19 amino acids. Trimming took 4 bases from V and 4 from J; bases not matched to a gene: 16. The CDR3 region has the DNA TGTGCCAGCAGCTCGGGTGATTGGTGGGGGGGTGCCGGGGCCAACGTCCTGACTTTC. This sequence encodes CASSSGDWWGGAGANVLTF. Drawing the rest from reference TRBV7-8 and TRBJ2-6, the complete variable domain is GAGVSQSPRYKVAKRGQDVALRCDPISGHVSLFWYQQALGQGPEFLTYFQNEAQLDKSGLPSDRFFAERPEGSVSTLKIQRTQQEDSAVYLCASSSGDWWGGAGANVLTFGAGSRLTVL.

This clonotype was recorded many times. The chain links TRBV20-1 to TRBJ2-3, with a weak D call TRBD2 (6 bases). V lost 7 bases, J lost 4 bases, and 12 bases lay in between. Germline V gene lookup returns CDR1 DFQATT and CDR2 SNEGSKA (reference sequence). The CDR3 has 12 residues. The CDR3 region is CSDTGEADTQYF. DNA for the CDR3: TGCAGTGATACGGGGGAGGCAGATACGCAGTATTTT.

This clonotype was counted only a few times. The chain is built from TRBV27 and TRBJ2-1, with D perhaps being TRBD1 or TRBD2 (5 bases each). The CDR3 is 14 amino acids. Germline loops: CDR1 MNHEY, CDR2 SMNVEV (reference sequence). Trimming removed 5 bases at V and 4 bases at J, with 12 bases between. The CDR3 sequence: CASSSGHTYNEQFF. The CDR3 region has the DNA TGTGCCAGCAGTAGCGGACATACATACAATGAGCAGTTCTTC.

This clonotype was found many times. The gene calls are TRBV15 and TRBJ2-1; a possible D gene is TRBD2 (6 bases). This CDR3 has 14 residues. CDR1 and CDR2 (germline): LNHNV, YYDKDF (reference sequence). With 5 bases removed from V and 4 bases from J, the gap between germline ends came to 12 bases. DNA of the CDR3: TGTGCCACCAGCTCTAGCGCGAAATACAATGAGCAGTTCTTC. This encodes CATSSSAKYNEQFF.

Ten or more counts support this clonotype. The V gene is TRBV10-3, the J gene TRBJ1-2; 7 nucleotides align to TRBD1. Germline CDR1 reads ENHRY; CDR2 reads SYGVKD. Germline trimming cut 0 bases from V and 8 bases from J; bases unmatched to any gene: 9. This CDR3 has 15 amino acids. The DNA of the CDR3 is TGTGCCATCAGTGAGTCGGGACAGTTAATAGAAGGCTACACCTTC. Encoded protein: CAISESGQLIEGYTF.